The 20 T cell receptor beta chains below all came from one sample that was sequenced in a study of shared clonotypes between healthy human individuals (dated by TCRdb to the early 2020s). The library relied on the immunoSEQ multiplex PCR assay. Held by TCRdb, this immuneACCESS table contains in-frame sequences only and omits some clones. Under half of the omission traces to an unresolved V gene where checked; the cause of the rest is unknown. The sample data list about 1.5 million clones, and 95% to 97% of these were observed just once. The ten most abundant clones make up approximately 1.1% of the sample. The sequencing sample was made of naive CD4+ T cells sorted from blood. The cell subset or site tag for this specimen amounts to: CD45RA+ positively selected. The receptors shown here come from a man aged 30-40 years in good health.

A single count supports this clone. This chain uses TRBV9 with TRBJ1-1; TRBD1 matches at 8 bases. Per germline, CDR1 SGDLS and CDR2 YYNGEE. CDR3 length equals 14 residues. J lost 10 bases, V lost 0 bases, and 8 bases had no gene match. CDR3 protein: CASSVGQGPAGAFF. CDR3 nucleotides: TGTGCCAGCAGCGTAGGACAGGGGCCGGCGGGAGCTTTCTTT.

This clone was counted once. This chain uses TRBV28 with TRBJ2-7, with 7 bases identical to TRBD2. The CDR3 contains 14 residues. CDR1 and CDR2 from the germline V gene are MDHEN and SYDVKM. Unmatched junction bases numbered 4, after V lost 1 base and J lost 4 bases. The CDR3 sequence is CASSLLARGYEQYF. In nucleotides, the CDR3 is TGTGCCAGCAGTTTATTAGCGCGGGGGTACGAGCAGTACTTC.

As DNA, the CDR3 is TGTGCCATCAGTGAAGGTCTAGGAGGCGAGCAGTACTTC. Amino acids: CAISEGLGGEQYF. V and J are TRBV10-3 and TRBJ2-7; D might be TRBD2 (5 bases). Trimming took off 3 bases at V and 6 bases at J, with 12 bases between the two ends. CDR1 is ENHRY, CDR2 SYGVKD, per germline. CDR3 length: 13 amino acids.

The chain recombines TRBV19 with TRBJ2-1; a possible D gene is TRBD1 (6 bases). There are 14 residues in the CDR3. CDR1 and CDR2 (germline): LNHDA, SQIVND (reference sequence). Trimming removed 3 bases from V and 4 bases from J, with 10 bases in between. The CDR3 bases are TGTGCCAGTAGTATGGTAGGGACATACAATGAGCAGTTCTTC. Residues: CASSMVGTYNEQFF.

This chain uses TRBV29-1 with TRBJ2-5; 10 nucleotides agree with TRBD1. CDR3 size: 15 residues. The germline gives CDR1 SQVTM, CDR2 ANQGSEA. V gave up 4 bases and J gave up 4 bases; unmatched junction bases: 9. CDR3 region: CSVAGRDRGGETQYF. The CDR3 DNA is TGCAGCGTTGCGGGCAGGGACAGGGGTGGAGAGACCCAGTACTTC.

The CDR3 protein is CASSTMGQGFSQPQHF. The CDR3 nucleotides read TGTGCCAGTAGTACTATGGGGCAGGGATTTTCGCAGCCCCAGCATTTT. The rearrangement joins TRBV19 to TRBJ1-5, with a tentative D call TRBD1 (5 bases). The CDR3 consists of 16 residues. Trimming took off 4 bases at V and 7 bases at J, with 20 bases between the two ends. Germline-derived CDR1 and CDR2 are LNHDA and SQIVND (reference sequence).

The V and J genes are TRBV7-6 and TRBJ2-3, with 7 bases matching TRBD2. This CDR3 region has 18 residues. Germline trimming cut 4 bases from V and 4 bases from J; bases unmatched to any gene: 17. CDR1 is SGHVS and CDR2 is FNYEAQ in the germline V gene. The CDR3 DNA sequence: TGTGCCAGCAGCTCTACCCCAGGACTAGTTGTGTTTTCAGATACGCAGTATTTT. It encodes CASSSTPGLVVFSDTQYF.

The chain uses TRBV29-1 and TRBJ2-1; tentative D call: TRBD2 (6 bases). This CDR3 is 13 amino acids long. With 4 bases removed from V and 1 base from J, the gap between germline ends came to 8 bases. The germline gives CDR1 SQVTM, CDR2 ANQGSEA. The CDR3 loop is CSVVAGSYNEQFF. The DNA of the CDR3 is TGCAGCGTTGTTGCGGGGTCCTACAATGAGCAGTTCTTC.

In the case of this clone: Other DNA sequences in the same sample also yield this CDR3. The CDR3 bases are TGTGCCAGCAGTTACTCGACTAGCGGGCAAGAGACCCAGTACTTC. Translating it yields CASSYSTSGQETQYF. This chain uses TRBV6-6 with TRBJ2-5; 10 bases fit TRBD2. Germline trimming cut 0 bases from V and 2 bases from J; bases unmatched to any gene: 0. The CDR3 has 15 amino acids. CDR1 MNHNY and CDR2 SVGAGI come from the germline V gene (reference sequence).

The CDR3: CATSRGQGASDTQYF. The CDR3 nucleotides read TGTGCCACCAGCAGAGGCCAGGGGGCCTCAGATACGCAGTATTTT. The rearrangement joins TRBV15 to TRBJ2-3; TRBD1 matches 8 bases. Germline CDR1 and CDR2: LNHNV and YYDKDF (reference sequence). The CDR3 consists of 15 residues. Trimming took 1 base from V and 4 from J; bases not matched to a gene: 4.

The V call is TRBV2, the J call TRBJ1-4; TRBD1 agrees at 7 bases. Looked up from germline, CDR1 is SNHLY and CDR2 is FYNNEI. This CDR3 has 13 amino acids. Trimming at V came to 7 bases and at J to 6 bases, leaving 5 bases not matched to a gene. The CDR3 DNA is TGTGCCAGCACTAGGGGGCAGGATGAAAAACTGTTTTTT. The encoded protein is CASTRGQDEKLFF.

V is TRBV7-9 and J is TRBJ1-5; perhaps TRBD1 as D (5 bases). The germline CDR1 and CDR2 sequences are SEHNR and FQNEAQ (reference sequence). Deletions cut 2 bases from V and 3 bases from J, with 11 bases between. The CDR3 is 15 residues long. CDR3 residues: CASSLYRGYNQPQHF. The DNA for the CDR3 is TGTGCCAGCAGCTTATATAGGGGTTACAATCAGCCCCAGCATTTT.

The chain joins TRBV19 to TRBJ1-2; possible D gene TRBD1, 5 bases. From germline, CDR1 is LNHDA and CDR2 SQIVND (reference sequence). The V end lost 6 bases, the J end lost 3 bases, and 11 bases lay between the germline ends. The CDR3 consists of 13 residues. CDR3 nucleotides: TGTGCCAGTAGAAGGGACGGACACTATGGCTACACCTTC. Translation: CASRRDGHYGYTF.

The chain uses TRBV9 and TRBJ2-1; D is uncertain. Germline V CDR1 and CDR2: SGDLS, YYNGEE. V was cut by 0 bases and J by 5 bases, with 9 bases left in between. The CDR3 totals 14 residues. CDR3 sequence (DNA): TGTGCCAGCAGCGTAGACGTGGTCGACAATGAGCAGTTCTTC. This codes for CASSVDVVDNEQFF. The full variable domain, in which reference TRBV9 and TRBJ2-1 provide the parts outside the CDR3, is DSGVTQTPKHLITATGQRVTLRCSPRSGDLSVYWYQQSLDQGLQFLIQYYNGEERAKGNILERFSAQQFPDLHSELNLSSLELGDSALYFCASSVDVVDNEQFFGPGTRLTVL.

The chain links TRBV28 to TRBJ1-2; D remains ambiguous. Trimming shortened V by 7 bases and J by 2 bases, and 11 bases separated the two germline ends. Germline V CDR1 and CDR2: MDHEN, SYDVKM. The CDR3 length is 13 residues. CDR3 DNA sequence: TGTGCCAGCACCCTGTCGATCAACTATGGCTACACCTTC. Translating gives CASTLSINYGYTF.

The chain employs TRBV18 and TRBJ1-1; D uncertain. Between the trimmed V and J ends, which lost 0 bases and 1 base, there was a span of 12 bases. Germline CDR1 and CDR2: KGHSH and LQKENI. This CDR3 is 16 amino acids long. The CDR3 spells CASSPPLPGENTEAFF. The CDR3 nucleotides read TGTGCCAGCTCACCACCGCTCCCAGGAGAGAACACTGAAGCTTTCTTT.

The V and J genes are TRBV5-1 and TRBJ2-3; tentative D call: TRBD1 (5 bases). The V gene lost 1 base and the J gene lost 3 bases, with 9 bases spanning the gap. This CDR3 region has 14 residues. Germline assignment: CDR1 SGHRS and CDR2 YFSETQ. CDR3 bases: TGCGCCAGCAGCTTGTTTTCAGGGACAGATACGCAGTATTTT. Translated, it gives CASSLFSGTDTQYF.

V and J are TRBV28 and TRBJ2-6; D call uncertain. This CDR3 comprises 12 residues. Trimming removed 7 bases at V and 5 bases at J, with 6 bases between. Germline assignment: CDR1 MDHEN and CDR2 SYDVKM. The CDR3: CASTSRANVLTF. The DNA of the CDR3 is TGTGCCAGCACTTCGAGGGCCAACGTCCTGACTTTC. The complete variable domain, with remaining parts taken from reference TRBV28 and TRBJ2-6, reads DVKVTQSSRYLVKRTGEKVFLECVQDMDHENMFWYRQDPGLGLRLIYFSYDVKMKEKGDIPEGYSVSREKKERFSLILESASTNQTSMYLCASTSRANVLTFGAGSRLTVL.

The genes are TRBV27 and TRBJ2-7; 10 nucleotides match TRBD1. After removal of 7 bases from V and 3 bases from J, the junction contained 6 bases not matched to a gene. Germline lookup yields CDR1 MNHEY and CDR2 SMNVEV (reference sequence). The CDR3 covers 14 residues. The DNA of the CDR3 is TGTGCCAGCACCCCGGGACAGGGGTTCTACGAGCAGTACTTC. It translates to CASTPGQGFYEQYF.

The CDR3 bases are TGTGCCAGCAGTTTAGACATGAACACTGAAGCTTTCTTT. This encodes CASSLDMNTEAFF. This chain uses TRBV6-6 with TRBJ1-1; D is undetermined. CDR3 length equals 13 residues. Germline loops: CDR1 MNHNY, CDR2 SVGAGI (reference sequence). The V and J ends lost 4 bases and 0 bases respectively, with 6 bases between them.